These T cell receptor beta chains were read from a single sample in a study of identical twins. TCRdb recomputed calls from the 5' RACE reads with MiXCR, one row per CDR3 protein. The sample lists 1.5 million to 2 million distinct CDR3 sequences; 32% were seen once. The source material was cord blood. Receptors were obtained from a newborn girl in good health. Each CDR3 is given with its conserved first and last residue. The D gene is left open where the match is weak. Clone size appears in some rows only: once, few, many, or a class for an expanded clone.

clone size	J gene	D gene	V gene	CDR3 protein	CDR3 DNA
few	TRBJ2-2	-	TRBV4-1	CASSQAAGLNTGELFF	TGCGCCAGCAGCCAAGCCGCGGGACTCAACACCGGGGAGCTGTTTTTT
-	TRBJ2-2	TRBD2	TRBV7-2	CASSLRSGINTGELFF	TGTGCCAGCAGCCTCCGCAGCGGGATAAACACCGGGGAGCTGTTTTTT
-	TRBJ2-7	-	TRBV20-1	CSRQSSSYNEQYF	TGCAGCCGACAGTCGAGCTCCTACAATGAGCAGTACTTC
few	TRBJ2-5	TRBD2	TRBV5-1	CASSLPTGTSRYF	TGCGCCAGCAGCTTGCCGACCGGGACTAGTCGGTACTTC
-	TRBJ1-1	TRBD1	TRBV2	CASSSGQRHTEAFF	TGTGCCAGCAGTTCGGGACAGAGGCACACTGAAGCTTTCTTT
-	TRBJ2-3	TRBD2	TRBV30	CAWKVAGGGTQYF	TGTGCCTGGAAGGTAGCGGGGGGAGGTACGCAGTATTTT
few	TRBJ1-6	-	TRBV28	CASSSNPRTALHF	TGTGCCAGCAGTTCTAATCCCCGGACAGCCCTCCACTTT
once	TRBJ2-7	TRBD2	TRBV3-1	CASSQGLAGGQSYEQYF	TGTGCCAGCAGCCAAGGACTAGCGGGGGGGCAGTCCTACGAGCAGTACTTC
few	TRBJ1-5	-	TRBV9	CASSVAQGHQPQHF	TGTGCCAGCAGCGTAGCCCAGGGGCATCAGCCCCAGCATTTT
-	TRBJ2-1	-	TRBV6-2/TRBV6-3	CASRDFLDNEQFF	TGTGCCAGCAGGGACTTTCTGGACAATGAGCAGTTCTTC
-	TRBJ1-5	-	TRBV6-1	CASSDSRPHQPQHF	TGTGCCAGCAGTGACAGTAGGCCGCATCAGCCCCAGCATTTT
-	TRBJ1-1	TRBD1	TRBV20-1	CSARPSGGHTEAFF	TGCAGTGCTAGACCTTCAGGGGGCCACACTGAAGCTTTCTTT
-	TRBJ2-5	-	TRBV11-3	CASSTRESQETQYF	TGTGCCAGCAGCACCAGGGAATCGCAAGAGACCCAGTACTTC
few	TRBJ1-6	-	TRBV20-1	CSARGPAQAYNSPLHF	TGCAGTGCTAGAGGGCCAGCCCAGGCGTATAATTCACCCCTCCACTTT
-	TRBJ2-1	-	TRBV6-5	CASSRGPVRFYNEQFF	TGTGCCAGCAGTCGAGGTCCGGTCAGATTCTACAATGAGCAGTTCTTC
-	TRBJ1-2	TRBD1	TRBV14	CASRKTFRDSLDGYTF	TGTGCCAGCAGAAAAACCTTCCGGGACAGTTTAGATGGCTACACCTTC
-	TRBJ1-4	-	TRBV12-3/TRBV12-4	CASSPRGLNEKLFF	TGTGCCAGCAGTCCGCGTGGCCTTAATGAAAAACTGTTTTTT
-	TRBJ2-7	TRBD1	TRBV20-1	CSARDLLGDRCLGEQYF	TGCAGTGCTAGAGATCTGCTAGGGGACAGGTGTCTAGGCGAGCAGTACTTC
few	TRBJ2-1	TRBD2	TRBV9	CASSVGRLAGPYNEQFF	TGTGCCAGCAGCGTAGGACGACTAGCGGGCCCTTACAATGAGCAGTTCTTC
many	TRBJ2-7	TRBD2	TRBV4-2	CASSQDFSGRGYEQYF	TGTGCCAGCAGCCAAGATTTTAGCGGGAGGGGTTACGAGCAGTACTTC
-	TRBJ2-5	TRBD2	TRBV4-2	CASSQGFGGGQETQYF	TGTGCCAGCAGCCAAGGGTTTGGCGGGGGACAAGAGACCCAGTACTTC
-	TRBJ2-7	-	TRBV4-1	CASSHGGGGYEQYF	TGCGCCAGCAGCCACGGAGGGGGGGGCTACGAGCAGTACTTC